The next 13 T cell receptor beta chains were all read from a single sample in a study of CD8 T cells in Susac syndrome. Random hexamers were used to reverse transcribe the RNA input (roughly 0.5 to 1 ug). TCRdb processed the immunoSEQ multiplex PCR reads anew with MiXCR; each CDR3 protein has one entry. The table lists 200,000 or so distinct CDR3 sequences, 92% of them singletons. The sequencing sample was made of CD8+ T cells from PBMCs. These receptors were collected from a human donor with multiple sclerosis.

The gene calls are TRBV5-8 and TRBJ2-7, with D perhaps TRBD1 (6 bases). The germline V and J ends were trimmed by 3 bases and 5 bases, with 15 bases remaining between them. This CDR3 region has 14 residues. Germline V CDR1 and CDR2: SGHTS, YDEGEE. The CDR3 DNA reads TGTGCCAGCAGCTCCCAGACAGGTCGAGACGAGCAGTACTTC. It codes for CASSSQTGRDEQYF.

The CDR3 DNA is TGTGCCGCGGGGTTTAACTATGGCTACACCTTC. It encodes CAAGFNYGYTF. The chain links TRBV6-2 or TRBV6-3 to TRBJ1-2; no definite D call. The germline V gene encodes CDR1 MNHEY and CDR2 SVGEGT. The CDR3 is made up of 11 amino acids. V was cut by 11 bases and J by 1 base, with 8 bases left in between.

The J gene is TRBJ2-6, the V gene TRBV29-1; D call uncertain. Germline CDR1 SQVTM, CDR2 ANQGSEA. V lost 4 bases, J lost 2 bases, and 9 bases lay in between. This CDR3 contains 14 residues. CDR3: CSVGGEPGANVLTF. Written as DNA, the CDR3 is TGCAGCGTTGGGGGTGAACCTGGGGCCAACGTCCTGACTTTC. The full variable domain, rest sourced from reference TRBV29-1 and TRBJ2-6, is SAVISQKPSRDICQRGTSLTIQCQVDSQVTMMFWYRQQPGQSLTLIATANQGSEATYESGFVIDKFPISRPNLTFSTLTVSNMSPEDSSIYLCSVGGEPGANVLTFGAGSRLTVL.

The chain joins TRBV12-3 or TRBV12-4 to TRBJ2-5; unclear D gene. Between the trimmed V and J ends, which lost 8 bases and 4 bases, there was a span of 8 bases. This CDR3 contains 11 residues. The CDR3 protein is CASAGGETQYF. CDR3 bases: TGTGCCAGCGCTGGCGGAGAGACCCAGTACTTC.

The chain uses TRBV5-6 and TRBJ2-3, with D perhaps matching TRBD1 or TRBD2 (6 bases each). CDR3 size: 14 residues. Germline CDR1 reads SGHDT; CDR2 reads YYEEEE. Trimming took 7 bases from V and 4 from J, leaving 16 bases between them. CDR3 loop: CASSGDGGADTQYF. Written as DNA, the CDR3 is TGTGCCAGCTCAGGGGACGGGGGAGCAGATACGCAGTATTTT. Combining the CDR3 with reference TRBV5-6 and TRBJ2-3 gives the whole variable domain DAGVTQSPTHLIKTRGQQVTLRCSPKSGHDTVSWYQQALGQGPQFIFQYYEEEERQRGNFPDRFSGHQFPNYSSELNVNALLLGDSALYLCASSGDGGADTQYFGPGTRLTVL.

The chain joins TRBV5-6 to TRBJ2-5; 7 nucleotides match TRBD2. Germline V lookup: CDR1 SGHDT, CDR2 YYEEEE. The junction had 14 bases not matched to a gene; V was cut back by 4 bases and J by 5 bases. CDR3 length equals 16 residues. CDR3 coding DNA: TGTGCCAGCAGCCAAAATGCGGGGGAATTCATTGAGACCCAGTACTTC. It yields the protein CASSQNAGEFIETQYF.

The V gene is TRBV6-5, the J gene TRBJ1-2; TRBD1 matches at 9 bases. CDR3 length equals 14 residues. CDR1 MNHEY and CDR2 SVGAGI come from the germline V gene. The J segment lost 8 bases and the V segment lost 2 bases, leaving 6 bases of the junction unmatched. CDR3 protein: CASSYITGGAGYTF. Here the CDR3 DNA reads TGTGCCAGCAGTTACATTACAGGGGGCGCGGGCTACACCTTC.

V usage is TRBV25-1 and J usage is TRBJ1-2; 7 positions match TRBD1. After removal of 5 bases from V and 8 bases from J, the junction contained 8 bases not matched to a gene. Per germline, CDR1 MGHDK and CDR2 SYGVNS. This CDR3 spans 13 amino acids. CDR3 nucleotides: TGTGCCAGCAGTAGATACGGGACAGAAGGCTACACCTTC. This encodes CASSRYGTEGYTF.

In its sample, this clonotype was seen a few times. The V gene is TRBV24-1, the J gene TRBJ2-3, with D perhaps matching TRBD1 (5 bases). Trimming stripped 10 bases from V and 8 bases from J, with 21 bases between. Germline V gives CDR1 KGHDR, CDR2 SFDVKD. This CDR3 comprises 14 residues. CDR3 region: CATSLALEGATQYF. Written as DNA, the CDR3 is TGTGCCACGTCCCTTGCGTTAGAAGGGGCTACGCAGTATTTT.

The CDR3 sequence is CAWSRTSGGQETQYF. CDR3 DNA sequence: TGTGCCTGGAGTCGGACTAGCGGGGGGCAAGAGACCCAGTACTTC. This chain connects TRBV30 to TRBJ2-5, with TRBD2 matching over 14 bases. Germline V gene lookup returns CDR1 GTSNPN and CDR2 SVGIG (reference sequence). The CDR3 is 15 residues long. Germline trimming cut 2 bases from V and 2 bases from J; bases unmatched to any gene: 1.

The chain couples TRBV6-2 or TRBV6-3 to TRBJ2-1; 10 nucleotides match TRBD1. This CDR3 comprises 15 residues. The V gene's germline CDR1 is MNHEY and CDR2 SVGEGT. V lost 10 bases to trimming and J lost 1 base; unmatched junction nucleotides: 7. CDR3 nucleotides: TGTGCCAACGACCGGACAGGGGGGTCCTACAATGAGCAGTTCTTC. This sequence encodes CANDRTGGSYNEQFF.

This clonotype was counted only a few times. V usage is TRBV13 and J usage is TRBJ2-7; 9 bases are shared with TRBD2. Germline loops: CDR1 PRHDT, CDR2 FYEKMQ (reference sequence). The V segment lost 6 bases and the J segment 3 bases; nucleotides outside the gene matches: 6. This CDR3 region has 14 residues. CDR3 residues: CASSSSGRLYEQYF. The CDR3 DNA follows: TGTGCCAGCAGTAGTAGCGGGAGACTCTACGAGCAGTACTTC.

The CDR3 protein is CASLRGVSSFSVHQPQHF. CDR3 DNA sequence: TGTGCCAGCCTCAGGGGTGTTTCGTCATTTTCGGTCCATCAGCCCCAGCATTTT. The chain carries TRBV12-3 or TRBV12-4 and TRBJ1-5; D may be TRBD1 (6 bases). This CDR3 has 18 amino acids. Trimming removed 8 bases from V and 5 bases from J, with 28 bases in between.